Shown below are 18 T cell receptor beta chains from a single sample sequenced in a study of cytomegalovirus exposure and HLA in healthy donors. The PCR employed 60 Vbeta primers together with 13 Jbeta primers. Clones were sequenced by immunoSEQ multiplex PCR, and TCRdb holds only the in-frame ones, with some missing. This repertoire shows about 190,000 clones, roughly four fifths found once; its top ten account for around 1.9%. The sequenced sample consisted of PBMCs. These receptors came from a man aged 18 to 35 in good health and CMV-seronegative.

CDR3 DNA sequence: TGTGCCAGCAGCTTATTAGCGGGGGCCTCCTACGAGCAGTACTTC. Translation gives CASSLLAGASYEQYF. The rearrangement uses TRBV7-9 and TRBJ2-7, with 9 bases lining up with TRBD2. V shed 2 bases, J shed 0 bases, and the junction held 2 bases outside the gene matches. The V gene's germline CDR1 is SEHNR and CDR2 FQNEAQ (reference sequence). The CDR3 runs 15 residues.

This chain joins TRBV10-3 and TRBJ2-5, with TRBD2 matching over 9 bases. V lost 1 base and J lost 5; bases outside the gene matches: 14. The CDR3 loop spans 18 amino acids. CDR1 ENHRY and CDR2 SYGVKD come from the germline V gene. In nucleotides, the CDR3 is TGTGCCATCAGTGAGTACGCACGCGGGGGGGCCGAATACGAGACCCAGTACTTC. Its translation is CAISEYARGGAEYETQYF.

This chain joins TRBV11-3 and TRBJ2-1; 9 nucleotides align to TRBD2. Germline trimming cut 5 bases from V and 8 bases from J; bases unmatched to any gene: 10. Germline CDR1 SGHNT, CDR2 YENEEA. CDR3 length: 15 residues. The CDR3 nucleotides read TGTGCCAGCAGCCGCCAGGGGCGGGGGGGCGATGAGCAGTTCTTC. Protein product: CASSRQGRGGDEQFF.

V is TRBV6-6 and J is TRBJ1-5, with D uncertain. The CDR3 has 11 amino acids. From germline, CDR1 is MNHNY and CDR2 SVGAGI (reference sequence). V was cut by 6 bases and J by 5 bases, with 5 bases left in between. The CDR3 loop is CASSSDQPQHF. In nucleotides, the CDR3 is TGTGCCAGCAGCTCCGATCAGCCCCAGCATTTT.

CDR3 region: CASRLPGRETQYF. Written as DNA, the CDR3 is TGTGCCAGCCGATTACCAGGGAGGGAGACCCAGTACTTC. The rearrangement joins TRBV6-5 to TRBJ2-5; a weak D match, TRBD2 (6 bases). The germline gives CDR1 MNHEY, CDR2 SVGAGI. Trimming left V 8 bases short and J 5 bases short, with 15 bases between. This CDR3 is built from 13 residues.

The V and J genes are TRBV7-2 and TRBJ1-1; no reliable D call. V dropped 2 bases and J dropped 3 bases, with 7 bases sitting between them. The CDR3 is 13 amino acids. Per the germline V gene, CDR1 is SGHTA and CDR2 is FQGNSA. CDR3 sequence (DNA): TGTGCCAGCAGCTTACCCGTAGACACTGAAGCTTTCTTT. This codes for CASSLPVDTEAFF.

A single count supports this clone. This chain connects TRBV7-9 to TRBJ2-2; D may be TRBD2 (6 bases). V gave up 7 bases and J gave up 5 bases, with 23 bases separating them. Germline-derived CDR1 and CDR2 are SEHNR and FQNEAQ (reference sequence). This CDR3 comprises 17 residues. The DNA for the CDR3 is TGTGCCAGCACCCTGGGCATTAGGGCAGGGAGGACCGGGGAGCTGTTTTTT. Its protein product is CASTLGIRAGRTGELFF.

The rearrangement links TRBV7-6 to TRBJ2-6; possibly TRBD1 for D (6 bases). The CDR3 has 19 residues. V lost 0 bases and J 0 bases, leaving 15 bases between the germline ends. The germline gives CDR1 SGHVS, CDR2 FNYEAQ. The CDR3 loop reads CASSLASTGKFSGANVLTF. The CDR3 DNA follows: TGTGCCAGCAGCTTAGCGTCGACAGGAAAATTCTCTGGGGCCAACGTCCTGACTTTC.

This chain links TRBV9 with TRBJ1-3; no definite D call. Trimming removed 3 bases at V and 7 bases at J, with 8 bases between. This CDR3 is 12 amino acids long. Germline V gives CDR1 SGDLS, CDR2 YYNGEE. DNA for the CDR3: TGTGCCAGCAGCGGACGGGAGAACACCATATATTTT. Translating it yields CASSGRENTIYF. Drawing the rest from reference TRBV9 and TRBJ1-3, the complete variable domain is DSGVTQTPKHLITATGQRVTLRCSPRSGDLSVYWYQQSLDQGLQFLIQYYNGEERAKGNILERFSAQQFPDLHSELNLSSLELGDSALYFCASSGRENTIYFGEGSWLTVV.

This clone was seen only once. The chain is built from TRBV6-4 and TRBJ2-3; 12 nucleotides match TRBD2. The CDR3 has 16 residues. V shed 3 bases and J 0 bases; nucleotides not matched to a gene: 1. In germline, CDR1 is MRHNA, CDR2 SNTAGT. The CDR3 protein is CASSELAGGSTDTQYF. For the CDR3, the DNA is TGTGCCAGCAGTGAGCTAGCGGGGGGGAGCACAGATACGCAGTATTTT.

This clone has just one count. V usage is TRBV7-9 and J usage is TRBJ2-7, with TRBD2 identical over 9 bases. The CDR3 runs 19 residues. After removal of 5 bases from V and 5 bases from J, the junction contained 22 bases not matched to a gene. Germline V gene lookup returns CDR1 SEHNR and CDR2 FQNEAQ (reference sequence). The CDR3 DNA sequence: TGTGCCAGCAGCCGGGTACTTAGCAGCGGGAGGTCTCTAATGGACGAGCAGTACTTC. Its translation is CASSRVLSSGRSLMDEQYF.

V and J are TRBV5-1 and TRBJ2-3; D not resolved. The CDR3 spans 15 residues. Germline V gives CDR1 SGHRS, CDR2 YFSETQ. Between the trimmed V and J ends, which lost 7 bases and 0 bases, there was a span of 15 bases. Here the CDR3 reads CASSQGTTSTDTQYF. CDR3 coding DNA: TGCGCCAGCTCACAAGGAACTACTAGCACAGATACGCAGTATTTT. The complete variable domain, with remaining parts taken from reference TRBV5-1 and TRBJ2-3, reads KAGVTQTPRYLIKTRGQQVTLSCSPISGHRSVSWYQQTPGQGLQFLFEYFSETQRNKGNFPGRFSGRQFSNSRSEMNVSTLELGDSALYLCASSQGTTSTDTQYFGPGTRLTVL.

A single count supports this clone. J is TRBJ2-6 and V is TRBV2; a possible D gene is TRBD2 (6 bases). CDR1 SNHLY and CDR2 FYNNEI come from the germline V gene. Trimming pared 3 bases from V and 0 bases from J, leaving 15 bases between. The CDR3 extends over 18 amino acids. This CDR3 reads CASSEGGLMGSGANVLTF. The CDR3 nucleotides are TGTGCCAGCAGTGAGGGGGGTCTGATGGGCTCTGGGGCCAACGTCCTGACTTTC.

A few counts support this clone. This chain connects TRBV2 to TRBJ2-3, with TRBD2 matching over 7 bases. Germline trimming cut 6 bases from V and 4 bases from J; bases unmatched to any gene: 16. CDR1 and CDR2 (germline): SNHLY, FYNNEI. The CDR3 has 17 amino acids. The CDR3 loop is CASSLLPGGSMADTQYF. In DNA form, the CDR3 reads TGTGCCAGCAGCCTCCTCCCAGGCGGGAGTATGGCAGATACGCAGTATTTT.

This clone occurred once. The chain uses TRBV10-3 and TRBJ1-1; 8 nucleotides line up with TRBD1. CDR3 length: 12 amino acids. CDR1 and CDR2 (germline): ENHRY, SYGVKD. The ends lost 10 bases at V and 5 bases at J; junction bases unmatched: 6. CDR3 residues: CATGQGLTEAFF. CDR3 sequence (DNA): TGTGCCACAGGACAGGGTTTAACTGAAGCTTTCTTT.

The DNA of the CDR3 is TGCGCCAGCAGTGACGGCGGGGGGGGGATTAACTATGGCTACACCTTC. Translated, it gives CASSDGGGGINYGYTF. The chain is built from TRBV10-2 and TRBJ1-2; D may be TRBD1 (5 bases). Germline CDR1 and CDR2: WSHSY and SAAADI. Trimming stripped 3 bases from V and 1 base from J, with 15 bases between. The CDR3 sequence is 16 residues long.

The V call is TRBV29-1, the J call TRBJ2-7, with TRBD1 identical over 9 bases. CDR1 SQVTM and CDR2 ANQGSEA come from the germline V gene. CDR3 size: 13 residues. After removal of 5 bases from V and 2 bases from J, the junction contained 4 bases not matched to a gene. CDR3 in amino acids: CSVQRDRAYEQYF. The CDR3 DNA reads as TGCAGCGTTCAGAGGGACAGGGCCTACGAGCAGTACTTC.

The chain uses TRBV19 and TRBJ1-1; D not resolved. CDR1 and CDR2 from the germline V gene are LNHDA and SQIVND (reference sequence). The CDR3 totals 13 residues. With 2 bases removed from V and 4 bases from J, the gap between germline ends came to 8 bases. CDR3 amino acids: CASSIWGGTEAFF. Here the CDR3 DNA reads TGTGCCAGTAGTATATGGGGAGGCACTGAAGCTTTCTTT.